The entry that follows covers one T cell receptor (beta chain) sequence. Its antigen remains unknown. The germline CDR1 and CDR2 sequences are SGDLS and YYNGEE. This CDR3 spans 13 amino acids. Trimming removed 4 bases at V and 4 bases at J, with 8 bases between. PCR primers comprised 60 Vbeta and 13 Jbeta primers. Libraries were prepared by immunoSEQ multiplex PCR; TCRdb keeps only in-frame clonotypes and omits some of them. The sample holds roughly 160,000 clones, approximately 80% seen once. The data were taken from a study of cytomegalovirus exposure and HLA in healthy donors. Findings of the study overall: Several of the most significant clusters appeared linked to common viral pathogens, based on a later analysis. In a later analysis, a genetic analysis reported fewer productive-TCR N-insertions in an Asian-associated ancestry cluster than the cohort average.

The specimen sequenced was PBMCs. This rearrangement joins TRBV9 to TRBJ2-2; D is undetermined. This clonotype was sampled from a woman between 25 and 40 years old in good health and CMV-seronegative. The CDR3 here is CASSPRGTGELFF. CDR3 sequence (DNA): TGTGCCAGCAGCCCCCGAGGCACCGGGGAGCTGTTTTTT. The full variable domain, rest sourced from reference TRBV9 and TRBJ2-2, is DSGVTQTPKHLITATGQRVTLRCSPRSGDLSVYWYQQSLDQGLQFLIQYYNGEERAKGNILERFSAQQFPDLHSELNLSSLELGDSALYFCASSPRGTGELFFGEGSRLTVL.